This T cell receptor (beta chain) is from a study of shared T cell receptors in the human thymus. TCRdb keeps only in-frame clones here, not all; method: immunoSEQ multiplex PCR. The sample gives some 720,000 clones, 88% of which show up once; around 0.0099% is in the top ten. The CDR3 length is 11 residues. Germline V lookup: CDR1 DFQATT, CDR2 SNEGSKA (reference sequence). Between the trimmed V and J ends, which lost 3 bases and 8 bases, there was a span of 7 bases. A note on this clone: The same CDR3 also results from other DNA sequences found in this sample.

This same sample was also taken into another study, of human thymus T cells. That publication notes: Those donating were healthy Finnish infants in corrective surgery for congenital heart defects. Surgeons resected thymus tissue during corrective heart surgery. Gene usage for V and J segments appeared biased in thymic and blood repertoires. As related research reported, thymic repertoires overlapped highly among unrelated individuals.

The TCR comes from a boy younger than two with a congenital heart defect. The chain uses TRBV20-1 and TRBJ2-2; D is unclear. Sample: thymocytes. The CDR3 sequence: CSARAPGELFF. The CDR3 nucleotides are TGCAGTGCTAGGGCCCCTGGGGAGCTGTTTTTT.